The 7 T cell receptor beta chains presented below share a single source sample, sequenced in a study of T cells in women clearing cervical HPV infection. The assay was immunoSEQ multiplex PCR, and TCRdb's table has in-frame clones only and misses some. The sample spans 35,000 to 45,000 clones; the ten largest clones claim 5.8%. Sequenced: blood buffy coat. These receptors all come from a woman between 18 and 75 years old with a cervical HPV16 infection that either progressed to CIN3+ or cleared (not recorded which).

Turning to this clone: Read sequence stops 3 residues before the CDR3 end, and the germline J gene provides the missing end. The chain combines TRBV5-4 with TRBJ2-3, with TRBD2 as a possible D gene (6 bases). Per the germline V gene, CDR1 is SGHNT and CDR2 is YYREEE (reference sequence). Trimming took 2 bases from V and 2 from J, leaving 12 bases between them. The CDR3 is 15 residues long. The sequenced CDR3 bases are TGTGCCAGCAGCTTTGGAGGGGCGAACACAGATACG. This translates into CASSFGGANTDT. In full, the CDR3 is CASSFGGANTDTQYF.

The CDR3 loop reads CSARQGANFNSPLFF. The CDR3 DNA, read in part, is TGCAGTGCTAGGCAGGGGGCCAATTTTAATTCACCA. The gene calls are TRBV20-1 and TRBJ1-4; 8 positions agree with TRBD1. The read ends 3 residues shy of where the CDR3 ends; the end is completed using the germline J gene. The CDR3 sequence is 15 residues long. Germline CDR1 and CDR2: DFQATT and SNEGSKA (reference sequence).

Remarks on this clone: The read comes to an end 3 residues before the CDR3 does, leaving the germline J gene to fill in the end. The chain has TRBV2 and TRBJ2-1; TRBD2 agrees at 10 bases. The germline gives CDR1 SNHLY, CDR2 FYNNEI. Trimming removed 7 bases from V and 7 bases from J; junction bases left unmatched: 10. The CDR3 covers 15 residues. The CDR3 bases that were read are TGTGCCAGCACCCTTGGGCTAGCGGGAGTGAATGAG. Translated, it gives CASTLGLAGVNE. The CDR3 in full is CASTLGLAGVNEQFF.

In regard to this clone: The missing CDR3 end, 3 residues past where the read stops, is filled in from the germline J gene. The V and J genes are TRBV18 and TRBJ2-2; 8 nucleotides align to TRBD2. Germline V gene data show CDR1 as KGHSH and CDR2 as LQKENI. CDR3 length equals 16 residues. Trimming at V came to 5 bases and at J to 0 bases, leaving 5 bases not matched to a gene. CDR3 protein: CASSDIAGSNTGELFF. The DNA read from the CDR3 is TGTGCCAGCTCAGATATAGCGGGATCGAACACCGGGGAG.

Comment on this clone: The read comes to an end 3 residues before the CDR3 does, leaving the germline J gene to fill in the end. The chain is built from TRBV4-1 and TRBJ1-2, with TRBD1 matching 8 bases. Trimming took 4 bases from V and 6 from J; bases not matched to a gene: 7. CDR1 and CDR2 (germline): MGHRA, YSYEKL. The length of the CDR3 is 14 residues. The CDR3: CASSLEDRVDGYTF. The CDR3 bases that were read are TGCGCCAGCAGCCTAGAGGACAGGGTGGATGGC.

Points on this clone: The read falls 3 residues short of the CDR3 end, and the missing part is taken from the germline J gene. This chain connects TRBV9 to TRBJ2-1; TRBD2 matches at 12 bases. With V trimmed by 3 bases and J by 6 bases, 4 bases remained unmatched. The germline V gene has CDR1 SGDLS and CDR2 YYNGEE. CDR3 length equals 15 residues. CDR3 residues: CASSERTSGINEQFF. The covered CDR3 bases are TGTGCCAGCAGCGAGAGGACTAGCGGGATCAATGAG.

For this clone: The missing CDR3 end, 3 residues past where the read stops, is filled in from the germline J gene. The chain employs TRBV20-1 and TRBJ2-7; a possible D gene is TRBD1 (6 bases). Germline CDR1 reads DFQATT; CDR2 reads SNEGSKA (reference sequence). The CDR3 contains 16 residues. Trimming cost V 2 bases and J 6 bases, with 23 bases left between them. The CDR3 spells CSARPRTASKAAEQYF. The CDR3 DNA, read in part, is TGCAGTGCTAGACCCCGGACAGCCAGTAAAGCGGCCGAG.